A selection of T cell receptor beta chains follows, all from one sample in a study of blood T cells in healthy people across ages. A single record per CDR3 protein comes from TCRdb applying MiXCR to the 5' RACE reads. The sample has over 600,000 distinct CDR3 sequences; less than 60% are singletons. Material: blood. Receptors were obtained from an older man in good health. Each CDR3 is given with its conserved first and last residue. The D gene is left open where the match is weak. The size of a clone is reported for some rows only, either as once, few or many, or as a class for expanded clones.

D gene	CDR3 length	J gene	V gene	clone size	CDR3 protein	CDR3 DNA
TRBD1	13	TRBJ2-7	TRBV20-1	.	CSAPGTGNIEQYF	TGCAGTGCCCCCGGGACAGGGAATATCGAGCAGTACTTC
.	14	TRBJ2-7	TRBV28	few	CASSFRGVAYEQYF	TGTGCCAGCAGTTTCAGGGGTGTGGCGTACGAGCAGTACTTC
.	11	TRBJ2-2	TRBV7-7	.	CAARRDGELFF	TGTGCCGCGAGGAGGGACGGGGAGCTGTTTTTT
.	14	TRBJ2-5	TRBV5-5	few	CASRPTGNPWEQYF	TGTGCCAGCAGACCAACAGGGAACCCTTGGGAGCAGTACTTC
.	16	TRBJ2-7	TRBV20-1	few	CSARGSGRSSYNEQYF	TGCAGTGCTAGAGGCTCGGGGAGATCCTCCTACAATGAGCAGTACTTC
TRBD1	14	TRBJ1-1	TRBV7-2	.	CASSRDRGITEAFF	TGTGCCAGCAGTCGAGACAGGGGAATCACTGAAGCTTTCTTT
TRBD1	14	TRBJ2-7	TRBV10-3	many	CATRGQGAVYEQYF	TGTGCCACCCGAGGACAGGGGGCTGTGTACGAGCAGTACTTC
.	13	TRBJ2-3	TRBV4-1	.	CASSQEGRNTQYF	TGCGCCAGCAGCCAAGAAGGCAGGAATACGCAGTATTTT
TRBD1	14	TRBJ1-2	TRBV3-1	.	CASSGQGGGYGYTF	TGTGCCAGCAGCGGTCAGGGGGGCGGCTATGGCTACACCTTC
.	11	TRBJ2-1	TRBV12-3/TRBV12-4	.	CTSSPGPVQFF	TGTACCAGCAGCCCCGGACCTGTGCAGTTCTTC
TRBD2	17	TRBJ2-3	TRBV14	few	CASSPMGLAGRTDTQYF	TGTGCCAGCAGCCCGATGGGACTAGCGGGCCGCACAGATACGCAGTATTTT
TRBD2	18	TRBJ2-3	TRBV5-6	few	CASSQTSGRTTSTDTQYF	TGTGCCAGCAGCCAGACTAGCGGGAGGACCACTAGCACAGATACGCAGTATTTT
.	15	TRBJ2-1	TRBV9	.	CVSSNRDKSYNEQFF	TGTGTCAGCAGTAACCGGGACAAATCCTACAATGAGCAGTTCTTC
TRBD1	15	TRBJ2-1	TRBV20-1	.	CSARPWDRAGETQFF	TGCAGTGCTAGACCCTGGGACAGGGCGGGAGAGACCCAGTTCTTC
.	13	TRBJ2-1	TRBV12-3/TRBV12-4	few	CASSLNLAAEQFF	TGTGCCAGCAGTCTAAACCTAGCTGCTGAGCAGTTCTTC
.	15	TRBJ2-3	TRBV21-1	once	CASSKVEGMIETQYF	TGTGCCAGCAGCAAAGTCGAGGGGATGATAGAAACGCAGTATTTT
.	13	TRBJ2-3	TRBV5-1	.	CASGGQSTDTQYF	TGCGCCAGTGGAGGACAGAGCACAGATACGCAGTATTTT
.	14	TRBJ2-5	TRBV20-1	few	CSADTRLASETQYF	TGCAGTGCCGACACTAGGTTAGCCTCAGAGACCCAGTACTTC
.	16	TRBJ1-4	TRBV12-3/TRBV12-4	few	CASTSDPTGWNEKLFF	TGTGCCAGCACATCAGATCCCACAGGGTGGAATGAAAAACTGTTTTTT
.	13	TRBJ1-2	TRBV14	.	CASSGTMNYGYTF	TGTGCCAGCAGTGGCACAATGAACTATGGCTACACCTTC
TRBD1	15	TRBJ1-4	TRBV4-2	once	CASRATGTANEKLFF	TGTGCCAGCAGGGCCACCGGGACAGCTAATGAAAAACTGTTTTTT
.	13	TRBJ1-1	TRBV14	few	CASSVNMDTEAFF	TGTGCCAGCAGCGTAAATATGGACACTGAAGCTTTCTTT
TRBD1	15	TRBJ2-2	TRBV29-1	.	CSFQGGTGDTGELFF	TGCAGTTTCCAGGGCGGGACAGGGGACACCGGGGAGCTGTTTTTT
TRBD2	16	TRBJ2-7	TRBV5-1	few	CASSGGDLAVSYEQYF	TGCGCCAGCAGCGGCGGTGATCTAGCGGTCTCCTACGAGCAGTACTTC
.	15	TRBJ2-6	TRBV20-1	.	CSARPQGSGANVLTF	TGCAGTGCTAGACCTCAGGGGTCTGGGGCCAACGTCCTGACTTTC
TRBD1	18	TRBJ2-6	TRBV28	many	CASTDFGGRGRGANVLTF	TGTGCCAGCACCGACTTCGGTGGAAGGGGGCGAGGGGCCAACGTCCTGACTTTC
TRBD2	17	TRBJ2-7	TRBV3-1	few	CASSQPGLAGMSYEQYF	TGTGCCAGCAGCCAACCGGGACTAGCGGGGATGTCCTACGAGCAGTACTTC
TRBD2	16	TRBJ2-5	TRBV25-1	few	CASSDPLAGPQETQYF	TGTGCCAGCAGTGATCCCCTAGCGGGCCCACAAGAGACCCAGTACTTC
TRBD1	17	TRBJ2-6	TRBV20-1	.	CSAREDRTYSGANVLTF	TGCAGTGCTAGGGAGGACAGGACCTACTCTGGGGCCAACGTCCTGACTTTC
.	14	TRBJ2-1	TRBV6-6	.	CASSIARAQDEQFF	TGTGCCAGCAGTATAGCGAGGGCCCAGGATGAGCAGTTCTTC
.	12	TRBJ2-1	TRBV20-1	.	CSARVVPNEQFF	TGCAGTGCTAGAGTGGTACCAAATGAGCAGTTCTTC
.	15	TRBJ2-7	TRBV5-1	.	CTSSQDGSIGSEQYF	TGCACCAGCAGCCAAGACGGGTCGATTGGTTCCGAGCAGTACTTC
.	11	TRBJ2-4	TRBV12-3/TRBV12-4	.	CASSLASNQYF	TGTGCCAGCAGTTTAGCTTCGAATCAGTACTTC
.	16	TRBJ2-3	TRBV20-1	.	CSATFGGGASTDTQYF	TGCAGTGCGACCTTCGGGGGCGGGGCTAGCACAGATACGCAGTATTTT
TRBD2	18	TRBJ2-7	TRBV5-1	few	CASSAVEGTSGRIYEQYF	TGCGCCAGCAGCGCGGTTGAAGGGACTAGCGGGAGGATCTACGAGCAGTACTTC
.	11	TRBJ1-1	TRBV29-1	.	CSVAGLTEAFF	TGCAGCGTTGCAGGGCTCACTGAAGCTTTCTTT
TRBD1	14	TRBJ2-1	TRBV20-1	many	CSATGTGGLDEQFF	TGCAGTGCTACCGGGACAGGGGGCTTGGATGAGCAGTTCTTC
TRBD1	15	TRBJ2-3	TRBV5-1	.	CASSPGTGVPDTQYF	TGCGCCAGCAGCCCCGGGACAGGGGTCCCAGATACGCAGTATTTT
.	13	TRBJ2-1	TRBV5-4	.	CASSLVGFNEQFF	TGTGCCAGCAGCTTGGTAGGGTTCAATGAGCAGTTCTTC
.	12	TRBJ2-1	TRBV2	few	CASSELSDEQFF	TGTGCCAGCAGTGAACTTAGCGATGAGCAGTTCTTC
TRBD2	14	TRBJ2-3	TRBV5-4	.	CASSLAGGSGTQYF	TGTGCCAGCAGCTTGGCGGGAGGGTCAGGTACGCAGTATTTT
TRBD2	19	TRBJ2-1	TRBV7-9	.	CASSLLAGGPARLNNEQFF	TGTGCCAGCAGCTTATTAGCGGGAGGGCCAGCTCGCTTAAACAATGAGCAGTTCTTC
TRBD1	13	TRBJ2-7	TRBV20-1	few	CSVLRQGADEQYF	TGCAGTGTCCTAAGACAGGGGGCTGACGAGCAGTACTTC
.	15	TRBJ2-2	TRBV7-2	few	CASSPRRSGTGELFF	TGTGCCAGCAGCCCTCGCAGGTCAGGCACCGGGGAGCTGTTTTTT
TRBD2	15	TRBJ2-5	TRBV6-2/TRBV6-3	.	CASSSLGGYQETQYF	TGTGCCAGCAGCTCCCTCGGGGGGTACCAAGAGACCCAGTACTTC
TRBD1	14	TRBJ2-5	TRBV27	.	CASSSVDRGGEQYF	TGTGCCAGCAGTTCTGTGGACAGGGGGGGTGAGCAGTACTTC
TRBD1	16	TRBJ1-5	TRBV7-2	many	CASSPGQGWYNQPQHF	TGTGCCAGCAGCCCCGGACAGGGGTGGTACAATCAGCCCCAGCATTTT
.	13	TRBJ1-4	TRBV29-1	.	CSAIQGGDEKLFF	TGCAGCGCCATACAGGGCGGGGATGAAAAACTGTTTTTT
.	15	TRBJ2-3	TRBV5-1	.	CASSLFLDRADTQYF	TGCGCCAGCAGCCTGTTCCTGGACAGAGCAGATACGCAGTATTTT
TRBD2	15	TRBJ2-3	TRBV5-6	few	CASRKPRGRADTQYF	TGTGCCAGCAGAAAGCCACGAGGGAGGGCAGATACGCAGTATTTT